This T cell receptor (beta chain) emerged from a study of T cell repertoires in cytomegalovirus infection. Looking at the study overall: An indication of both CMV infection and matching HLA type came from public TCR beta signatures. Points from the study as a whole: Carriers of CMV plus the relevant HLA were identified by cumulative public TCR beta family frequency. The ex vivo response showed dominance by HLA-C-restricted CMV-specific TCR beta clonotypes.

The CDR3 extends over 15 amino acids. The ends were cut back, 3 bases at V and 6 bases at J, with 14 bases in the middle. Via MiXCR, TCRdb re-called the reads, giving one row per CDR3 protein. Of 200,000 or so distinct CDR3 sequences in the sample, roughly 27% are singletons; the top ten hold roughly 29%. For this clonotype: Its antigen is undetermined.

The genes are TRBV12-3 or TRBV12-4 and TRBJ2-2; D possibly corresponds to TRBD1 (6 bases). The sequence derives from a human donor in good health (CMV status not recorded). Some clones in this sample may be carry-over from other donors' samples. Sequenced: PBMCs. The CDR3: CASSFPVTGPGELFF. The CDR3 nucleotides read TGTGCCAGCAGTTTCCCTGTAACAGGGCCCGGGGAGCTGTTTTTT.